These 2 T cell receptor beta chains originate from one sample sequenced in a study of T cells in Graves' hyperthyroidism and ophthalmopathy. Researchers took RNA transcripts and amplified the TCR beta CDR3 regions from them. An initial round of RT-PCR targeting the TCR CDR3 relied on the HTBI primer set. TCRdb processed the multiplex PCR reads anew with MiXCR; each CDR3 protein has one entry. The sample has 390,000 or so distinct CDR3 sequences, under 15% seen once. The specimen was blood. The receptor source for this set is a man younger than 30 with Graves' ophthalmopathy.

This clonotype was observed at least ten times. This chain links TRBV10-3 with TRBJ1-1, with D possibly being TRBD1 (5 bases). V was shortened by 3 bases and J by 6 bases, with 20 bases between the two germline ends. This CDR3 has 16 residues. Germline V gene lookup returns CDR1 ENHRY and CDR2 SYGVKD. The CDR3 bases are TGTGCCATCAGTGATACCAGGGAGGTAATCAGGGCTGAAGCTTTCTTT. Translating it yields CAISDTREVIRAEAFF.

This clonotype was counted many times. The rearrangement links TRBV4-2 to TRBJ1-1; 10 bases line up with TRBD1. Germline-derived CDR1 and CDR2 are LGHNA and YNFKEQ. The CDR3 contains 15 residues. V dropped 0 bases and J dropped 3; count of bases not matched to a gene: 1. CDR3 nucleotide sequence: TGTGCCAGCAGCCAAGATGGGACAGGGGACACTGAAGCTTTCTTT. As protein: CASSQDGTGDTEAFF.